This T cell receptor (beta chain) was identified in a study of T cell responses to AZD1222 COVID-19 vaccine. General study findings and limits: At 160-218 and 743-854, vaccine-associated CD4 TCRs were dominant, and they spanned spike. Repertoire sampling occurred only after the peak T cell response. Only a handful of AZD1222 recipients were seropositive at baseline. It should be noted that donors were predominantly white British and more often female, and clonal diversity was possibly underestimated.

This table comes from immunoSEQ multiplex PCR, and its TCRdb copy is limited to in-frame clones, with some not included. The repertoire holds 110,000 to 150,000 clones, with approximately 86% as singletons. The CDR3 covers 14 residues. Deletions cut 0 bases from V and 6 bases from J, with 12 bases between. Germline values: CDR1 SGHAT, CDR2 FQNNGV. On this clone: The antigen remains undetermined.

The rearrangement uses TRBV11-2 and TRBJ2-7; D gene uncertain. The sample was peripheral blood, taken on day 0 of AZD1222 vaccination. This receptor was identified in an adult in good health. The CDR3 nucleotides are TGTGCCAGCAGCTTAGAAAATCACCCGGGCGAGCAGTACTTC. Translating gives CASSLENHPGEQYF.